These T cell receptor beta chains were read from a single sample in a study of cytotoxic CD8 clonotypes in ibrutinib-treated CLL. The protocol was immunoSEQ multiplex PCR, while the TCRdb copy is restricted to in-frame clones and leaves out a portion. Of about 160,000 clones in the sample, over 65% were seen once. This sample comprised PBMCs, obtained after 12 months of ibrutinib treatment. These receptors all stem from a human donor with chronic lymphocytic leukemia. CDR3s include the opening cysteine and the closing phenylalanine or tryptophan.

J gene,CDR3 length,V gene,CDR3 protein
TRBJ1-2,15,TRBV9,CASTPSGDLNYGYTF
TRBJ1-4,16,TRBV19,CASSILQISTNEKLFF
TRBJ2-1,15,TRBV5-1,CASSPTGQIYNEQFF
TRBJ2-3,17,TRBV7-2,CASSLYPSGRTTDTQYF
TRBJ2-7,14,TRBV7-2,CASSSRLGASEQYF
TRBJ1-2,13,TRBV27,CASSFGGNYGYTF
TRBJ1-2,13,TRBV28,CATIQGANYGYTF
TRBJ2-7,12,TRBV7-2,CASSSQTYEQYF
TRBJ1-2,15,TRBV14,CASSQDLGSNYGYTF
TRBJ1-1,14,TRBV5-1,CASSPTGVSTEAFF
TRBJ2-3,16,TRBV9,CASSGRGGSSTDTQYF
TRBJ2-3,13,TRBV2,CASSVGSTDTQYF
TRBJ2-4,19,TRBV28,CASNPLRGGGVRAKNIQYF
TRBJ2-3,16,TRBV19,CASSIRSGQDTDTQYF
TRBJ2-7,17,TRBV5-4,CASSSWTSGGAAYEQYF
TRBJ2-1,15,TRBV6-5,CASSFGTSGRAGKFF
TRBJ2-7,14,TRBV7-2,CASSLRGHSYEQYF
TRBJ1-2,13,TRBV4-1,CASRPGSSYGYTF
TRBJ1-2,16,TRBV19,CASSIIAGISNYGYTF
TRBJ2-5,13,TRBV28,CASSRGDQETQYF
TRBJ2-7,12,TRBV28,CATTGGIYEQYF
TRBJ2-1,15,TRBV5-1,CASSWGLAGYNEQFF
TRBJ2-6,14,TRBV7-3,CASSPQSGANVLTF
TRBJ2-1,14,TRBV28,CASSAPSYSNEQFF
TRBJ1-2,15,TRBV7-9,CASSRSQGGVYGYTF
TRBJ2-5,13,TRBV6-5,CASRRGLQETQYF
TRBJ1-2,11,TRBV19,CASTDLYGYTF
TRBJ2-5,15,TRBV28,CASSAWTANQETQYF
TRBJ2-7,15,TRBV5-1,CASTPAGTANHEQYF
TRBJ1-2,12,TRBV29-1,CSVLTGTDGYTF
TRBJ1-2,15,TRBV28,CASSGTGGFNYGYTF
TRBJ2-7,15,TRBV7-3,CASSPSGGLLYEQYF
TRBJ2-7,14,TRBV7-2,CASSPRQGAGEQYF
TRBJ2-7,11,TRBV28,CASSSLHEQYF
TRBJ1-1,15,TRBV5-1,CASSSLGTANTEAFF
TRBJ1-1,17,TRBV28,CASRAPIELGVNTEAFF
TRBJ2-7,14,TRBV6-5,CASSLGRALPEQYF
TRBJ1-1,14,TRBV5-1,CASSFRGFNTEAFF
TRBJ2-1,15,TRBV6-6,CASSWDRGGYNEQFF
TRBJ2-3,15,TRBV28,CASRKQGRGTDTQYF
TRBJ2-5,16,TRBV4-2,CASSQEARLGWETQYF
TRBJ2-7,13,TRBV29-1,CSVVDRSSYEQYF
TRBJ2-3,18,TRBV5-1,CASSLGTSGSIKGGTQYF
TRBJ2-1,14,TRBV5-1,CASSWDTSYNEQFF
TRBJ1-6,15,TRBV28,CASSLRVSYNSPLHF
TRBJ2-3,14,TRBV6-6,CASRPSGSVDTQYF
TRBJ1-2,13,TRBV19,CASSEGPDYGYTF
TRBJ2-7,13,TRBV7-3,CASSLSKMDEQYF
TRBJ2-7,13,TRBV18,CASSPGAAYEQYF
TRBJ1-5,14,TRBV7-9,CASSLGQNHQPQHF
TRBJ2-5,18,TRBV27,CASSLFSVMAGNQETQYF
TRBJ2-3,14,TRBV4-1,CASSQALPRDTQYF
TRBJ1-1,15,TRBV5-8,CASSGRQVMNTEAFF
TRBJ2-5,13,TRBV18,CASSRDGAETQYF
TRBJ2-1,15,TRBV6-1,CASSERKGAYNEQFF
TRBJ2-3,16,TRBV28,CASKASTGGTTDTQYF
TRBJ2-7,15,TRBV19,CASSIAGTGALEQYF
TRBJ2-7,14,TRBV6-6,CASSYSRERNEQYF
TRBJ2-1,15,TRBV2,CASKETPQTRNEQFF